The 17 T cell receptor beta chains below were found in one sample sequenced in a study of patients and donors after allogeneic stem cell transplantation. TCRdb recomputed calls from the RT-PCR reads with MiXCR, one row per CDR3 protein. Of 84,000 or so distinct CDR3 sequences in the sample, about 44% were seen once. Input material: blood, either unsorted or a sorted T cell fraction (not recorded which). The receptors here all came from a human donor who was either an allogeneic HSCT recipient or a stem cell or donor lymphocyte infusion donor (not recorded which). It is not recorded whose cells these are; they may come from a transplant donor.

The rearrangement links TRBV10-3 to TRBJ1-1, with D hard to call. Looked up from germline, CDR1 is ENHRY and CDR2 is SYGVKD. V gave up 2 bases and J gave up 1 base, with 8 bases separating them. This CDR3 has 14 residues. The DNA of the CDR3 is TGTGCCATCAGTGAGGGTCGGAAGAACACTGAAGCTTTCTTT. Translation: CAISEGRKNTEAFF.

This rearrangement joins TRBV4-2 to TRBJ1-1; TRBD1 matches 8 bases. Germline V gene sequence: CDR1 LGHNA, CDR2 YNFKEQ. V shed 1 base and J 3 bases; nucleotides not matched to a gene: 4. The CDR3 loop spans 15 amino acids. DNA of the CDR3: TGTGCCAGCAGCCAAGGTGTACAGGGGGACACTGAAGCTTTCTTT. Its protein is CASSQGVQGDTEAFF.

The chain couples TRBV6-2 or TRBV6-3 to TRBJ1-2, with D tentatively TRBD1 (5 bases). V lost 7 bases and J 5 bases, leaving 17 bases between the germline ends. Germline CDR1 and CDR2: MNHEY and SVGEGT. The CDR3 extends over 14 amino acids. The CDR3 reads CASIAATDSYGYTF. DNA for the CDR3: TGTGCCAGCATCGCCGCGACAGACTCGTATGGCTACACCTTC.

This CDR3 reads CASSLDTNQPQHF. CDR3 nucleotides: TGTGCCAGCAGTTTAGACACCAATCAGCCCCAGCATTTT. The chain is built from TRBV6-5 and TRBJ1-5; D is undetermined. V dropped 4 bases and J dropped 3 bases, with 7 bases sitting between them. The CDR3 spans 13 residues. In germline, CDR1 is MNHEY, CDR2 SVGAGI.

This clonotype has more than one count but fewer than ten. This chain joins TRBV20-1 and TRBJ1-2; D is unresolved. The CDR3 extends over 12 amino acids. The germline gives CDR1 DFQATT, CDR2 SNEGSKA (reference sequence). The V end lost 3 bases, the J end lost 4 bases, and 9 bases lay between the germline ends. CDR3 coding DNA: TGCAGTGCTAGTAGACTTCGCTATGGCTACACCTTC. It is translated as CSASRLRYGYTF.

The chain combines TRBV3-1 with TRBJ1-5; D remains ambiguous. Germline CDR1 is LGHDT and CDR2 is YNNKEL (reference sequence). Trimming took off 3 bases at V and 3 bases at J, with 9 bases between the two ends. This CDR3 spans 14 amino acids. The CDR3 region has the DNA TGTGCCAGCAGCCATCACCTGGACAATCAGCCCCAGCATTTT. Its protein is CASSHHLDNQPQHF.

The CDR3 here is CSVPGRDEQFF. The CDR3 DNA follows: TGCAGCGTTCCCGGCAGGGATGAGCAGTTCTTC. This chain links TRBV29-1 with TRBJ2-1, with D perhaps matching TRBD1 (5 bases). V shed 5 bases and J shed 8 bases, with 10 bases lying between them. The CDR3 extends over 11 amino acids. Germline lookup yields CDR1 SQVTM and CDR2 ANQGSEA.

CDR3 loop: CASSQDNLGYGYTF. In nucleotides, the CDR3 is TGTGCCAGCAGCCAAGACAATCTGGGATATGGCTACACCTTC. The chain links TRBV4-2 to TRBJ1-2; unclear D gene. Germline CDR1 is LGHNA and CDR2 is YNFKEQ. This CDR3 is 14 amino acids long. Trimming took off 0 bases at V and 5 bases at J, with 10 bases between the two ends.

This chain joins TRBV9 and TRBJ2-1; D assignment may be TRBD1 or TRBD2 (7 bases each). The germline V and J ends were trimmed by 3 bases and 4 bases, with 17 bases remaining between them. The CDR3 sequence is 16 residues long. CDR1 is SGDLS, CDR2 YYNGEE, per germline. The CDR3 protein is CASSARQGGGYNEQFF. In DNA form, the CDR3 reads TGTGCCAGCAGCGCAAGGCAGGGGGGAGGGTACAATGAGCAGTTCTTC.

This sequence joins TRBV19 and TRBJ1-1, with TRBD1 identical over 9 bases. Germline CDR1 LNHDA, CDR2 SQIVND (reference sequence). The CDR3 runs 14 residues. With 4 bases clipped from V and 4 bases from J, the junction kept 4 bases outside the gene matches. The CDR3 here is CASSNRGPGTEAFF. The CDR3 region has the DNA TGTGCCAGTAGTAACAGGGGGCCTGGCACTGAAGCTTTCTTT.

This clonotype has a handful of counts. The chain's CDR3 is CSAREGKGKLFF. CDR3 bases: TGCAGTGCTAGGGAGGGGAAGGGAAAACTGTTTTTT. The chain uses TRBV20-1 and TRBJ1-4, with D perhaps TRBD1 (5 bases). Per the germline V gene, CDR1 is DFQATT and CDR2 is SNEGSKA (reference sequence). The length of the CDR3 is 12 residues. V shed 3 bases and J shed 10 bases, with 12 bases lying between them.

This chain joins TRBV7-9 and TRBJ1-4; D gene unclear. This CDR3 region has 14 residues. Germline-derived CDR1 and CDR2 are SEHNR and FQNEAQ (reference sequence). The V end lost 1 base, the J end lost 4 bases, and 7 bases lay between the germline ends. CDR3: CASSLGGNNEKLFF. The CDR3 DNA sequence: TGTGCCAGCAGCTTAGGAGGCAATAATGAAAAACTGTTTTTT.

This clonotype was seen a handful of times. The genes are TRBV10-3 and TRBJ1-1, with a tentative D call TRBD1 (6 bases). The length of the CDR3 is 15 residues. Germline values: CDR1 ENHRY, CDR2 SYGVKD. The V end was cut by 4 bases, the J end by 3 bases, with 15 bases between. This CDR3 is CAISVEGAGDTEAFF. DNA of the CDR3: TGTGCCATCAGTGTAGAAGGGGCAGGGGACACTGAAGCTTTCTTT.

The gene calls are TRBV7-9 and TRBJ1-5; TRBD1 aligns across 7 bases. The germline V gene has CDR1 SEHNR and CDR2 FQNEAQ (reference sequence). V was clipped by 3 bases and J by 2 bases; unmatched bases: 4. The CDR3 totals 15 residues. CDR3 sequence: CASSFAGTGNQPQHF. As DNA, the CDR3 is TGTGCCAGCAGCTTCGCCGGGACAGGCAATCAGCCCCAGCATTTT.

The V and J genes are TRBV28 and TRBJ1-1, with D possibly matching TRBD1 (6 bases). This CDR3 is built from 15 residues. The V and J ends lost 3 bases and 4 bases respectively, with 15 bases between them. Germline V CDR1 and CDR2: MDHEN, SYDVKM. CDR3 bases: TGTGCCAGCAGTTTTGTGAGGGGGAGAGTCACTGAAGCTTTCTTT. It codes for CASSFVRGRVTEAFF. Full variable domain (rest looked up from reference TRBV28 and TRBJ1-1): DVKVTQSSRYLVKRTGEKVFLECVQDMDHENMFWYRQDPGLGLRLIYFSYDVKMKEKGDIPEGYSVSREKKERFSLILESASTNQTSMYLCASSFVRGRVTEAFFGQGTRLTVV.

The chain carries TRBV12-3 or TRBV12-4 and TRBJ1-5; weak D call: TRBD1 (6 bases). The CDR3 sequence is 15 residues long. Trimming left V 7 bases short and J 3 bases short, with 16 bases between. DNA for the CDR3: TGTGCCAGCACCTCCGATGGGGGGCTCAATCAGCCCCAGCATTTT. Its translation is CASTSDGGLNQPQHF.

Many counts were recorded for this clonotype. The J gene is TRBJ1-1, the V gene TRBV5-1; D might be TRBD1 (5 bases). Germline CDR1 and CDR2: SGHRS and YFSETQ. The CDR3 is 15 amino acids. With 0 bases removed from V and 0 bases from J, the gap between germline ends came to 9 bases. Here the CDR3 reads CASSLEGAMNTEAFF. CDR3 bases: TGCGCCAGCAGCTTGGAAGGGGCGATGAACACTGAAGCTTTCTTT.